One and the same sample provided the 22 T cell receptor beta chains below, sequenced in a study of cytomegalovirus exposure and HLA in healthy donors. It was with 60 Vbeta and 13 Jbeta primers that the PCR ran. Measured with immunoSEQ multiplex PCR; TCRdb has only the in-frame clones, and not every one. The table includes more than 200,000 clones, 82% detected once. The specimen sequenced was PBMCs. These receptor sequences come from a man aged 35 to 55 in good health and CMV-seropositive.

The V gene is TRBV7-2, the J gene TRBJ1-2, with 7 bases fitting TRBD1. V lost 5 bases and J lost 5; bases outside the gene matches: 5. CDR3 size: 13 residues. Germline V CDR1 and CDR2: SGHTA, FQGNSA. The CDR3 nucleotides are TGTGCCAGCAGCCCACAGGGGAGGTATGGCTACACCTTC. Protein sequence: CASSPQGRYGYTF.

This clone showed up just once. CDR3 DNA: TGCGCCAGCAGCTTGGATCCCCGGGACAGGGGATATCAGCCCCAGCATTTT. It encodes CASSLDPRDRGYQPQHF. The J gene is TRBJ1-5, the V gene TRBV5-1, with TRBD1 matching over 10 bases. Trimming cost V 0 bases and J 5 bases; bases outside gene matches: 8. The CDR3 spans 17 residues. CDR1 and CDR2 from the germline V gene are SGHRS and YFSETQ. The complete variable domain, with remaining parts taken from reference TRBV5-1 and TRBJ1-5, reads KAGVTQTPRYLIKTRGQQVTLSCSPISGHRSVSWYQQTPGQGLQFLFEYFSETQRNKGNFPGRFSGRQFSNSRSEMNVSTLELGDSALYLCASSLDPRDRGYQPQHFGDGTRLSIL.

The J gene is TRBJ1-3, the V gene TRBV5-1; 11 bases align to TRBD1. The CDR3 length is 18 residues. V dropped 0 bases and J dropped 1; count of bases not matched to a gene: 6. The V gene's germline CDR1 is SGHRS and CDR2 YFSETQ. In DNA, the CDR3 is TGCGCCAGCAGCTTGGAACCGGGGACAGGGGGGTCTGGAAACACCATATATTTT. This translates into CASSLEPGTGGSGNTIYF.

The chain couples TRBV5-6 to TRBJ2-7; TRBD2 might be the D (6 bases). The CDR3 totals 14 residues. The V and J ends lost 7 bases and 2 bases respectively, with 16 bases between them. Germline lookup yields CDR1 SGHDT and CDR2 YYEEEE. The CDR3 region is CASGSGLDAYEQYF. Written as DNA, the CDR3 is TGTGCCAGCGGCTCGGGACTGGATGCCTACGAGCAGTACTTC. Looking up the rest from reference TRBV5-6 and TRBJ2-7 gives the full variable domain: DAGVTQSPTHLIKTRGQQVTLRCSPKSGHDTVSWYQQALGQGPQFIFQYYEEEERQRGNFPDRFSGHQFPNYSSELNVNALLLGDSALYLCASGSGLDAYEQYFGPGTRLTVT.

This chain links TRBV5-4 with TRBJ2-5, with TRBD2 identical over 9 bases. The junction had 11 bases not matched to a gene; V was cut back by 4 bases and J by 4 bases. Germline values: CDR1 SGHNT, CDR2 YYREEE (reference sequence). The CDR3 contains 16 residues. The CDR3 loop is CASSLVSGRRAETQYF. The CDR3 DNA is TGTGCCAGCAGCCTTGTTAGCGGGAGAAGGGCAGAGACCCAGTACTTC.

This clone was picked up a small number of times. V is TRBV18 and J is TRBJ2-2; no firm D call. Germline V lookup: CDR1 KGHSH, CDR2 LQKENI. V lost 6 bases and J 3 bases, leaving 2 bases between the germline ends. The CDR3 has 11 residues. This CDR3 reads CASSDTGELFF. CDR3 DNA sequence: TGTGCCAGCTCCGACACCGGGGAGCTGTTTTTT. The full variable domain, completed using reference TRBV18 and TRBJ2-2, is NAGVMQNPRHLVRRRGQEARLRCSPMKGHSHVYWYRQLPEEGLKFMVYLQKENIIDESGMPKERFSAEFPKEGPSILRIQQVVRGDSAAYFCASSDTGELFFGEGSRLTVL.

The chain recombines TRBV21-1 with TRBJ2-3; TRBD1 is the table's D call and was not checked against the DNA. TRBV21-1 is listed as a pseudogene. The CDR3 runs to 15 residues. The DNA of the CDR3 is TGTGCCAGCAGCAAAGAGGGACAGGGGACAGATACGCAGTATTTT. Encoded protein: CASSKEGQGTDTQYF.

The chain recombines TRBV2 with TRBJ2-1, with 9 positions matching TRBD2. The CDR3 extends over 16 amino acids. Trimming took 7 bases from V and 7 from J; bases not matched to a gene: 14. Germline V gene lookup returns CDR1 SNHLY and CDR2 FYNNEI. The CDR3 coding sequence is TGTGCCAGCACCGCGGGGGGGGATAGGGTGAGGAATGAGCAGTTCTTC. Its translation is CASTAGGDRVRNEQFF.

The J gene is TRBJ2-2, the V gene TRBV9; no clear D. The CDR3 runs 16 residues. Germline CDR1 reads SGDLS; CDR2 reads YYNGEE. V was cut by 0 bases and J by 6 bases, with 15 bases left in between. The CDR3 DNA reads TGTGCCAGCAGCGTAGCTCCAGCGTCCCTGTCCGGGGAGCTGTTTTTT. Protein: CASSVAPASLSGELFF.

This chain links TRBV7-8 with TRBJ1-5; D is unclear. The V and J ends lost 5 bases and 6 bases respectively, with 20 bases between them. Germline CDR1 SGHVS, CDR2 FQNEAQ. CDR3 size: 16 residues. CDR3 bases: TGTGCCAGCAGCCTAGACGAGCTAACTACCGCTCAGCCCCAGCATTTT. Protein product: CASSLDELTTAQPQHF.

CDR3 amino acids: CASGLVLPRAGGTKGEDTQYF. DNA for the CDR3: TGTGCTAGTGGTTTGGTACTCCCCCGCGCGGGAGGGACGAAAGGTGAAGATACGCAGTATTTT. V is TRBV12-5 and J is TRBJ2-3, with 9 positions matching TRBD2. This CDR3 contains 21 residues. After removal of 0 bases from V and 5 bases from J, the junction contained 21 bases not matched to a gene. Germline V gives CDR1 LGHNT, CDR2 FRNRAP.

This clone came up once. The rearrangement links TRBV6-1 to TRBJ2-1; 11 bases agree with TRBD2. Germline V gives CDR1 MNHNS, CDR2 SASEGT. This CDR3 region has 16 residues. The V gene end was trimmed by 3 bases and the J gene end by 8 bases; junction bases not matched to a gene: 9. DNA for the CDR3: TGTGCCAGCAGTGATGTAGCGGGAGGGCCGTTCGATGAGCAGTTCTTC. It is translated as CASSDVAGGPFDEQFF.

The J gene is TRBJ1-2, the V gene TRBV5-4; TRBD1 agrees at 9 bases. V lost 5 bases and J lost 0; bases outside the gene matches: 2. The V gene's germline CDR1 is SGHNT and CDR2 YYREEE (reference sequence). This CDR3 is 14 amino acids long. The CDR3 reads CASRGDRANYGYTF. The CDR3 coding sequence is TGTGCCAGCAGGGGGGACAGGGCTAACTATGGCTACACCTTC.

The V call is TRBV5-6, the J call TRBJ2-7; 13 bases fit TRBD2. Unmatched junction bases numbered 8, after V lost 4 bases and J lost 4 bases. Germline loops: CDR1 SGHDT, CDR2 YYEEEE. This CDR3 is 16 amino acids long. CDR3 coding DNA: TGTGCCAGCAGCCAACGGACTAGCGGGAGTTATTACGAGCAGTACTTC. Its protein product is CASSQRTSGSYYEQYF.

This chain links TRBV7-2 with TRBJ1-6; D is ambiguous. Trimming stripped 6 bases from V and 4 bases from J, with 10 bases between. Germline values: CDR1 SGHTA, CDR2 FQGNSA. CDR3 length: 14 amino acids. The CDR3: CASRRTGYNSPLHF. The CDR3 coding sequence is TGTGCCAGCAGGCGGACGGGATATAATTCACCCCTCCACTTT.

Only a few counts were recorded for this clone. The chain links TRBV4-2 to TRBJ1-5; D remains unclear. CDR1 LGHNA and CDR2 YNFKEQ come from the germline V gene. The CDR3 length is 14 residues. V was pared by 0 bases and J by 3 bases, with 6 bases between. CDR3 residues: CASSQDSVNQPQHF. In DNA form, the CDR3 reads TGTGCCAGCAGCCAAGATAGTGTCAATCAGCCCCAGCATTTT.

The J gene is TRBJ1-1, the V gene TRBV29-1; no firm D call. Germline loops: CDR1 SQVTM, CDR2 ANQGSEA. There are 13 residues in the CDR3. The V end lost 0 bases, the J end lost 3 bases, and 8 bases lay between the germline ends. CDR3 nucleotides: TGCAGCGTTGAAGATCAGGAAGACACTGAAGCTTTCTTT. Translating it yields CSVEDQEDTEAFF. Based on the CDR3 plus reference TRBV29-1 and TRBJ1-1, the full variable domain is SAVISQKPSRDICQRGTSLTIQCQVDSQVTMMFWYRQQPGQSLTLIATANQGSEATYESGFVIDKFPISRPNLTFSTLTVSNMSPEDSSIYLCSVEDQEDTEAFFGQGTRLTVV.

The chain has TRBV15 and TRBJ2-1; maybe TRBD2 (6 bases). The CDR3 has 15 residues. CDR1 LNHNV and CDR2 YYDKDF come from the germline V gene (reference sequence). Trimming removed 5 bases from V and 5 bases from J, with 16 bases in between. The CDR3 reads CATSGGTRADNEQFF. The CDR3 DNA sequence: TGTGCCACCAGCGGCGGGACTCGGGCTGACAATGAGCAGTTCTTC.

This clone has only a few counts. The V gene is TRBV7-8, the J gene TRBJ2-7; a possible D gene is TRBD2 (5 bases). The CDR3 has 14 amino acids. Trimming cost V 2 bases and J 3 bases, with 11 bases left between them. Germline V gene data show CDR1 as SGHVS and CDR2 as FQNEAQ. The CDR3 DNA is TGTGCCAGCAGCTTAAGTGGAGGAGGCTACGAGCAGTACTTC. Its translation: CASSLSGGGYEQYF.

The chain recombines TRBV21-1 with TRBJ2-1; no DNA check was done on the table's D call, TRBD1. TRBV21-1 is a pseudogene segment. CDR3 length: 17 residues. For the CDR3, the DNA is TGTGCCAGCAGCAAAGCCATAGGCGCGACATACTACAATGAGCAGTTCTTC. It yields the protein CASSKAIGATYYNEQFF.

The count of this clone is one. The chain has TRBV5-5 and TRBJ2-7, with 8 bases that match TRBD1. The CDR3 is made up of 15 amino acids. J was trimmed by 0 bases and V by 5 bases; bases with no gene match: 7. Germline CDR1 reads SGHKS; CDR2 reads YYEKEE (reference sequence). The CDR3 DNA sequence: TGTGCCAGCAGTTATGGACAGGGAATCTCCTACGAGCAGTACTTC. This codes for CASSYGQGISYEQYF.

The genes are TRBV27 and TRBJ2-2; TRBD2 agrees at 7 bases. The V gene's germline CDR1 is MNHEY and CDR2 SMNVEV (reference sequence). After removal of 10 bases from V and 1 base from J, the junction contained 12 bases not matched to a gene. This CDR3 contains 16 residues. CDR3 DNA sequence: TGTGCCACCTCGCGCCACCTAGCGGAGAACACCGGGGAGCTGTTTTTT. It is translated as CATSRHLAENTGELFF.